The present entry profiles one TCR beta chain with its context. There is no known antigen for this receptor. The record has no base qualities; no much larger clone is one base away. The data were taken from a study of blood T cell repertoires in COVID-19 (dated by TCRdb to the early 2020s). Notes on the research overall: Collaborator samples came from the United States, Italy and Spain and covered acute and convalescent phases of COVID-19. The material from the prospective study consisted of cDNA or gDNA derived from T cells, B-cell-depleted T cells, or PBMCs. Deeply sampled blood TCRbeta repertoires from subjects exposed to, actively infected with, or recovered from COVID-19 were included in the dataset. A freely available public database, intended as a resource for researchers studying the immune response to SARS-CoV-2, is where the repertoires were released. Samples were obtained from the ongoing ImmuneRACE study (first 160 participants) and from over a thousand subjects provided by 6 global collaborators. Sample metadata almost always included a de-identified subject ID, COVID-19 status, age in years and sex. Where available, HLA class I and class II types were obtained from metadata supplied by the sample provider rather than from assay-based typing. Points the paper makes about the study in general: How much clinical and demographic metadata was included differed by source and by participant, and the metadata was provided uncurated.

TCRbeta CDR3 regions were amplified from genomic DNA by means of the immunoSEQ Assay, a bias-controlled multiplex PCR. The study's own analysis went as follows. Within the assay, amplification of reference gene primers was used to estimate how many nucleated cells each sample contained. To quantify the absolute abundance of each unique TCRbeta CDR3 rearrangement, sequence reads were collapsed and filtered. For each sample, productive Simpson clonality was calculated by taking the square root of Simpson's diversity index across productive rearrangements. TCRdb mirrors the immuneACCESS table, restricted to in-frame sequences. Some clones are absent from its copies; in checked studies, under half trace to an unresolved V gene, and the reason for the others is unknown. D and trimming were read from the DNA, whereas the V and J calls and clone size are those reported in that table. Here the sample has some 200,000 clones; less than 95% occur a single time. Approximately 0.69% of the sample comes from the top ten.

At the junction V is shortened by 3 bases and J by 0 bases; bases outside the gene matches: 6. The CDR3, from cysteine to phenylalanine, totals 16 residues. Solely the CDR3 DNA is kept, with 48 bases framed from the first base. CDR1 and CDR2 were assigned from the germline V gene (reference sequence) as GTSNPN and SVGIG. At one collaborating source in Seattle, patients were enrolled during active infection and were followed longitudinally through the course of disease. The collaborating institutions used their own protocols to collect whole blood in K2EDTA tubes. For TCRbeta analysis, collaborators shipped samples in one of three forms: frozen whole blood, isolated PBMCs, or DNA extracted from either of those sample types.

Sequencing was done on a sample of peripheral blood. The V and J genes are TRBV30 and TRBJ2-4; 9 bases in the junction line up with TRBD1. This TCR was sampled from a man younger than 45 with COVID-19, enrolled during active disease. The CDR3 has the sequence CAWSSGQGLAKNIQYF. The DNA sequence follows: TGTGCCTGGAGCTCCGGACAGGGGTTAGCCAAAAACATTCAGTACTTC.